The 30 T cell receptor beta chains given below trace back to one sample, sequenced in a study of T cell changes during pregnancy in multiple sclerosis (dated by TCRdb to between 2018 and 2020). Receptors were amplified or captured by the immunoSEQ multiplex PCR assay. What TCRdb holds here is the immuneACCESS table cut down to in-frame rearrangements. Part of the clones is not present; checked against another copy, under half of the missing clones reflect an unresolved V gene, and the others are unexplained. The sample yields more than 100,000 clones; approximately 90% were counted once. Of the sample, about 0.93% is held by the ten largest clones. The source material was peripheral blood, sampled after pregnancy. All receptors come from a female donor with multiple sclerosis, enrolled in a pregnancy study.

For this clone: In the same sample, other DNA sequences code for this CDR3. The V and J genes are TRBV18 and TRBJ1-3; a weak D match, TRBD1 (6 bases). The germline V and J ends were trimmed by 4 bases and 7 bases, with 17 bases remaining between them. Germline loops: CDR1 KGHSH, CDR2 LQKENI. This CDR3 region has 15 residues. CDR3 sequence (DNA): TGTGCCAGCTCACTAACCGGGACAAACGGGAACACCATATATTTT. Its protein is CASSLTGTNGNTIYF.

In nucleotides, the CDR3 is TGTGCCTGGAGTGAGATGGGGCCTAGCGAGCAGTACTTC. It encodes CAWSEMGPSEQYF. V and J are TRBV30 and TRBJ2-7; possible D gene TRBD1, 5 bases. The CDR3 is 13 amino acids. Germline V gene sequence: CDR1 GTSNPN, CDR2 SVGIG (reference sequence). The V end was cut by 1 base, the J end by 6 bases, with 13 bases between.

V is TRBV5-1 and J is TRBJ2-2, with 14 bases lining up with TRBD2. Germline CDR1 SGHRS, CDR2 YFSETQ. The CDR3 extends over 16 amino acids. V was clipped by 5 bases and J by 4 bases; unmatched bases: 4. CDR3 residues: CASRTTSGGATGELFF. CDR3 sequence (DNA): TGCGCCAGCAGAACGACTAGCGGGGGGGCCACCGGGGAGCTGTTTTTT.

The CDR3 DNA sequence: TGCAGTGCTAGCGAGTACAATGAGCAGTTCTTC. Its protein product is CSASEYNEQFF. The genes are TRBV20-1 and TRBJ2-1; no definite D call. The germline gives CDR1 DFQATT, CDR2 SNEGSKA (reference sequence). The CDR3 is made up of 11 amino acids. V dropped 3 bases and J dropped 4 bases, with 4 bases sitting between them.

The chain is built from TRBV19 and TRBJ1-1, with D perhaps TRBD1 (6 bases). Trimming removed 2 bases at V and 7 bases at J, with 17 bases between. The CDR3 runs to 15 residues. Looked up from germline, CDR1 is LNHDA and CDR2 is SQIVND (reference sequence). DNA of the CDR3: TGTGCCAGTAGTATATATAGGGGGGGGCGCAGTGAAGCTTTCTTT. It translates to CASSIYRGGRSEAFF.

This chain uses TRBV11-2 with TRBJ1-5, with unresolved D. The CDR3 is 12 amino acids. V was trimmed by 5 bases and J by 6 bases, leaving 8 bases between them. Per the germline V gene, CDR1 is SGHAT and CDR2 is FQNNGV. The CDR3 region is CASSQEGQPQHF. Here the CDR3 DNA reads TGTGCCAGCAGCCAGGAGGGTCAGCCCCAGCATTTT.

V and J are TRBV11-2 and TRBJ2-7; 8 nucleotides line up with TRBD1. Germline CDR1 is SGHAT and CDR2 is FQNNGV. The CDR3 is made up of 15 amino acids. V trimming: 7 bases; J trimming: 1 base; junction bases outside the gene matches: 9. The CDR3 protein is CASKGDRGLSYEQYF. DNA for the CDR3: TGTGCCAGCAAGGGTGACAGGGGATTGTCCTACGAGCAGTACTTC.

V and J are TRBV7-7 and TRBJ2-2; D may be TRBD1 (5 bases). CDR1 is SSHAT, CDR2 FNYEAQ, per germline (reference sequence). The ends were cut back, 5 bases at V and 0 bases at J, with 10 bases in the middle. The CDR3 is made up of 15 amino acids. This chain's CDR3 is CASSPDMTNTGELFF. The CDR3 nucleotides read TGTGCCAGCAGCCCGGACATGACGAACACCGGGGAGCTGTTTTTT.

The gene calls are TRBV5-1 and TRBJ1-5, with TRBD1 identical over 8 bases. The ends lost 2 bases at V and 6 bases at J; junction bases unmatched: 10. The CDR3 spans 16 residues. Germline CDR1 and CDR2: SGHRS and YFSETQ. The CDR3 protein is CASSFLPSGGGQPQHF. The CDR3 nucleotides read TGCGCCAGCAGCTTCCTCCCGTCAGGGGGCGGTCAGCCCCAGCATTTT.

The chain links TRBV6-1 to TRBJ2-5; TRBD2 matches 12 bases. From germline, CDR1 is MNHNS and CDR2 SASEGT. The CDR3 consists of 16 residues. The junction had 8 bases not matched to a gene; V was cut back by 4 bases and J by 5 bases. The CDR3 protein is CASSVTSGSTGETQYF. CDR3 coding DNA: TGTGCCAGCAGTGTGACTAGCGGGAGTACAGGGGAGACCCAGTACTTC.

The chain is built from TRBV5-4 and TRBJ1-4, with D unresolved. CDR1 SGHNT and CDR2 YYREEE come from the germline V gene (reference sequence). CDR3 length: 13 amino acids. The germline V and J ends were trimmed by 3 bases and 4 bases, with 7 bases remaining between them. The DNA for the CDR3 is TGTGCCAGCAGCTCCCGGGGTAATGAAAAACTGTTTTTT. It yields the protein CASSSRGNEKLFF.

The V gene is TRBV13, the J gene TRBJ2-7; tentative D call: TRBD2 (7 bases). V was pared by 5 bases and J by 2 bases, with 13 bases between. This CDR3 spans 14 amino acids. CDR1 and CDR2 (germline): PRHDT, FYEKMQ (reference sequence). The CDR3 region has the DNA TGTGCCAGCAGCCGAGGGGGAGGGGCCTACGAGCAGTACTTC. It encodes CASSRGGGAYEQYF.

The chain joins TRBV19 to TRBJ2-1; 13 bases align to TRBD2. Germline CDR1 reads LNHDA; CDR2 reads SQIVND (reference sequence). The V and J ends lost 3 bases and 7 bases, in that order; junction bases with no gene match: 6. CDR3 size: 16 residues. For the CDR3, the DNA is TGTGCCAGTAGTATGTTGGGACTAGCGGGAAATAATGAGCAGTTCTTC. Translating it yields CASSMLGLAGNNEQFF.

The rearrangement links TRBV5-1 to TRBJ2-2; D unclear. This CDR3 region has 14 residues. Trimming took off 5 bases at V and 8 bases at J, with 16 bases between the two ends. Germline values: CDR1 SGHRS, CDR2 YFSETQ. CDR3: CASRPDPPRGELFF. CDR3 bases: TGCGCCAGCAGACCAGATCCTCCCAGGGGGGAGCTGTTTTTT. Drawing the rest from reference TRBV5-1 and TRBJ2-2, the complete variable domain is KAGVTQTPRYLIKTRGQQVTLSCSPISGHRSVSWYQQTPGQGLQFLFEYFSETQRNKGNFPGRFSGRQFSNSRSEMNVSTLELGDSALYLCASRPDPPRGELFFGEGSRLTVL.

The CDR3 protein is CASSPGDSNEQFF. In DNA, the CDR3 is TGTGCCAGCAGCCCCGGGGACAGCAATGAGCAGTTCTTC. This chain links TRBV7-9 with TRBJ2-1, with TRBD1 matching 7 bases. Germline CDR1 is SEHNR and CDR2 is FQNEAQ (reference sequence). Trimming removed 5 bases from V and 6 bases from J; junction bases left unmatched: 4. CDR3 size: 13 residues.

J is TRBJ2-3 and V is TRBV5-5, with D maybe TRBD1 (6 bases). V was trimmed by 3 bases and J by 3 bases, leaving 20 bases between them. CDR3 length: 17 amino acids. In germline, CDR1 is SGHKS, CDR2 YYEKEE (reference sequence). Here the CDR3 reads CASSSAPTGSGTDTQYF. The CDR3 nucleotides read TGTGCCAGCAGCTCTGCACCAACAGGGTCGGGAACAGATACGCAGTATTTT.

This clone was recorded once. CDR3 DNA: TGTGCCAGCAGTGAAGAAGCGATTCCCTCTCTAGACAATGAGCAGTTCTTC. This translates into CASSEEAIPSLDNEQFF. The gene calls are TRBV6-1 and TRBJ2-1; D not certain. The germline V gene has CDR1 MNHNS and CDR2 SASEGT. There are 17 residues in the CDR3. Trimming pared 1 base from V and 5 bases from J, leaving 18 bases between.

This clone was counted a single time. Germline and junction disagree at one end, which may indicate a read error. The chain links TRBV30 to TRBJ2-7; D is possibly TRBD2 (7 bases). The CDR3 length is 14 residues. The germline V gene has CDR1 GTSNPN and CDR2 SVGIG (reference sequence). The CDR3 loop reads CAWSGRRGAGSLDF. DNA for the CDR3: TGTGCCTGGAGTGGCCGACGGGGGGCGGGTAGCTTGGACTTC.

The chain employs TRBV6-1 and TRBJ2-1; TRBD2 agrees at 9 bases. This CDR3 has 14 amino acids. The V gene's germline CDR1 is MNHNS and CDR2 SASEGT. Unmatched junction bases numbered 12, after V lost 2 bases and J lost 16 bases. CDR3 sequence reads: CASSELGGGALGFF. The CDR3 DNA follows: TGTGCCAGCAGTGAACTGGGCGGGGGGGCGCTTGGCTTCTTC.

CDR3 in DNA: TGTGCCAGCAGCTTAGGGCAGGGAGGTCCCACTGAAGCTTTCTTT. Translated: CASSLGQGGPTEAFF. This chain connects TRBV11-2 to TRBJ1-1; perhaps TRBD1 as D (5 bases). Trimming took off 1 base at V and 4 bases at J, with 13 bases between the two ends. This CDR3 spans 15 amino acids. Germline values: CDR1 SGHAT, CDR2 FQNNGV.

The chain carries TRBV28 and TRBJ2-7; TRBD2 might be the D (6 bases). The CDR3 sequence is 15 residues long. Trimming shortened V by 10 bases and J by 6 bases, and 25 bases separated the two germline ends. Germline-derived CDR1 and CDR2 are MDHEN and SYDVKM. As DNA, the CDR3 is TGTGCCACCCGAGGTTGGCGGGGTCCTTCCGGCGAGCAGTACTTC. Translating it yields CATRGWRGPSGEQYF.

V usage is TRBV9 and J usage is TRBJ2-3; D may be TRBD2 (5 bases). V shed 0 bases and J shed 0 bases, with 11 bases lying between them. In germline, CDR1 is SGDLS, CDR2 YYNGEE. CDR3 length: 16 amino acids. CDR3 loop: CASSVGSSLSTDTQYF. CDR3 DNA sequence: TGTGCCAGCAGCGTAGGCTCTAGCTTAAGCACAGATACGCAGTATTTT. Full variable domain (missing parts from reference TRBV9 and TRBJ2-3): DSGVTQTPKHLITATGQRVTLRCSPRSGDLSVYWYQQSLDQGLQFLIQYYNGEERAKGNILERFSAQQFPDLHSELNLSSLELGDSALYFCASSVGSSLSTDTQYFGPGTRLTVL.

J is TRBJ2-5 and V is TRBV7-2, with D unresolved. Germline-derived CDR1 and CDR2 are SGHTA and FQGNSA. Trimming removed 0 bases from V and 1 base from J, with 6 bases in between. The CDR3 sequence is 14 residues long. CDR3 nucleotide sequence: TGTGCCAGCAGCTTAGCGTCCTTCCAAGAGACCCAGTACTTC. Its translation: CASSLASFQETQYF.

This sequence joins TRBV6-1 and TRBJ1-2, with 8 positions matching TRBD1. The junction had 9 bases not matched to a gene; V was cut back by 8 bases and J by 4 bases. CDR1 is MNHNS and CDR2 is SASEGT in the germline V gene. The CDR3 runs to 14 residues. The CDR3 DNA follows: TGTGCCAGCCGATTACAGGGGGGCGTCTATGGCTACACCTTC. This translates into CASRLQGGVYGYTF.

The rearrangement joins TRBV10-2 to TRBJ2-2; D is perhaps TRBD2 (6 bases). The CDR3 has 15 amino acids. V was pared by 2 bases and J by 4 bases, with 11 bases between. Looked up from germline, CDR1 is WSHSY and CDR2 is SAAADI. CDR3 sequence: CASSEVGGVTGELFF. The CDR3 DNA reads TGCGCCAGCAGTGAGGTGGGAGGAGTCACCGGGGAGCTGTTTTTT.

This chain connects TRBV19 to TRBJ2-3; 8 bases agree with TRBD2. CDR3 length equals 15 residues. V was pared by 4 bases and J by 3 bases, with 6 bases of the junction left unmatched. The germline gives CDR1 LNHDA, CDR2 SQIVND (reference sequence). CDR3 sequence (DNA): TGTGCCAGTAGTAACGCGGGGGGCCGAACAGATACGCAGTATTTT. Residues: CASSNAGGRTDTQYF.

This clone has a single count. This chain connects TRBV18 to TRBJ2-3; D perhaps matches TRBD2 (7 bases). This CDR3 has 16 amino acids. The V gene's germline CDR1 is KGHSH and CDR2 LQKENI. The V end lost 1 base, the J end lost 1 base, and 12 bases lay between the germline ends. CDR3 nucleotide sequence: TGTGCCAGCTCACCACTCGGGGGGCCTCGCACAGATACGCAGTATTTT. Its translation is CASSPLGGPRTDTQYF. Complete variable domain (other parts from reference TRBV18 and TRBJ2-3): NAGVMQNPRHLVRRRGQEARLRCSPMKGHSHVYWYRQLPEEGLKFMVYLQKENIIDESGMPKERFSAEFPKEGPSILRIQQVVRGDSAAYFCASSPLGGPRTDTQYFGPGTRLTVL.

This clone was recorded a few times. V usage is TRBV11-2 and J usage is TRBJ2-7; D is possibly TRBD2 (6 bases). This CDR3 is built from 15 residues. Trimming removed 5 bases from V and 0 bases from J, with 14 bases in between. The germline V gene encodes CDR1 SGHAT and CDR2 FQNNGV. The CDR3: CASSTSAGPSYEQYF. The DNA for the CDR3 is TGTGCCAGCAGCACCTCAGCGGGTCCCTCCTACGAGCAGTACTTC.

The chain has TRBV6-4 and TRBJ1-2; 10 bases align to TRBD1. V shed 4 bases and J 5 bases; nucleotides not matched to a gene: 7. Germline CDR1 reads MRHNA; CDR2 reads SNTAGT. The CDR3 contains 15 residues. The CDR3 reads CASSVGTGDRYGYTF. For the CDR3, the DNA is TGTGCCAGCAGTGTCGGGACAGGGGACCGGTATGGCTACACCTTC.

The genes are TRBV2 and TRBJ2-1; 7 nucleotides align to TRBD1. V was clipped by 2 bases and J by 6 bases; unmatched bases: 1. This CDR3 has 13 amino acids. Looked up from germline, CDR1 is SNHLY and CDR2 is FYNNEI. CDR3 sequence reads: CASSERQGNEQFF. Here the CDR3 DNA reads TGTGCCAGCAGTGAACGACAGGGCAATGAGCAGTTCTTC.